This T cell receptor (beta chain) was observed in a study of blood T cell repertoires in COVID-19. The germline V gene has CDR1 SGHVS and CDR2 FQNEAQ. The CDR3 is 16 amino acids. V dropped 5 bases and J dropped 4; count of bases not matched to a gene: 11. This clone was counted only a few times. The assay was immunoSEQ multiplex PCR, and TCRdb's table has in-frame clones only and misses some. Here the sample spans about 340,000 clones, 80% to 90% being singletons. The rearrangement links TRBV7-8 to TRBJ1-5; TRBD1 matches at 7 bases. The sequence derives from a woman aged 40 to 50 with acute COVID-19. The source material was PBMCs or T cells enriched from blood (not recorded which). The CDR3 DNA reads TGTGCCAGCAGCGTGCGGACAGGCCGGTCTAATCAGCCCCAGCATTTT. It codes for CASSVRTGRSNQPQHF.